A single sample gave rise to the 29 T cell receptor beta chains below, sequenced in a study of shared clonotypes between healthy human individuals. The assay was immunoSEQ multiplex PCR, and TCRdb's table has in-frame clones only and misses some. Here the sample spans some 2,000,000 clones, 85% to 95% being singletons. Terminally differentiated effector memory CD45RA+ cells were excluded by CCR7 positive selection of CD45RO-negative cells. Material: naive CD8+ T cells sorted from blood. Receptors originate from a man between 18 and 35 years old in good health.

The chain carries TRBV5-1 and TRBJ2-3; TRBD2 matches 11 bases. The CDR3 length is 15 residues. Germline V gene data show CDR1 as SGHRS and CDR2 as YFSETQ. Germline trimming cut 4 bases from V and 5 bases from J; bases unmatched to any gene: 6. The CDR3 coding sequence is TGCGCCAGCAGCCAGCCGGGACTAGCGGTAGATACGCAGTATTTT. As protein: CASSQPGLAVDTQYF. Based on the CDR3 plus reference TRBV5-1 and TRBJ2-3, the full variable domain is KAGVTQTPRYLIKTRGQQVTLSCSPISGHRSVSWYQQTPGQGLQFLFEYFSETQRNKGNFPGRFSGRQFSNSRSEMNVSTLELGDSALYLCASSQPGLAVDTQYFGPGTRLTVL.

The CDR3 coding sequence is TGTGCCAGCAGCGCCGGGACTAGCGCCTACGAGCAGTACTTC. The encoded protein is CASSAGTSAYEQYF. The chain joins TRBV13 to TRBJ2-7, with 10 bases that match TRBD2. V dropped 5 bases and J dropped 2; count of bases not matched to a gene: 3. This CDR3 is 14 amino acids long. The germline V gene has CDR1 PRHDT and CDR2 FYEKMQ (reference sequence). Full variable domain (missing parts from reference TRBV13 and TRBJ2-7): AAGVIQSPRHLIKEKRETATLKCYPIPRHDTVYWYQQGPGQDPQFLISFYEKMQSDKGSIPDRFSAQQFSDYHSELNMSSLELGDSALYFCASSAGTSAYEQYFGPGTRLTVT.

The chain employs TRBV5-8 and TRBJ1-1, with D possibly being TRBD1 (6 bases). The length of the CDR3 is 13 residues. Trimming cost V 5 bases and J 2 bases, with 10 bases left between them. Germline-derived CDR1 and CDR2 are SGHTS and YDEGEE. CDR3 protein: CASRLTGNTEAFF. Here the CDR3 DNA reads TGTGCCAGCAGGCTGACAGGAAACACTGAAGCTTTCTTT.

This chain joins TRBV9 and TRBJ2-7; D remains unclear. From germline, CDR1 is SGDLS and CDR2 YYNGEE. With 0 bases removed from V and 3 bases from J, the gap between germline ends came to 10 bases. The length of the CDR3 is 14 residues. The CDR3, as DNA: TGTGCCAGCAGCGTAGATATTTCTGGCTACGAGCAGTACTTC. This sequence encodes CASSVDISGYEQYF.

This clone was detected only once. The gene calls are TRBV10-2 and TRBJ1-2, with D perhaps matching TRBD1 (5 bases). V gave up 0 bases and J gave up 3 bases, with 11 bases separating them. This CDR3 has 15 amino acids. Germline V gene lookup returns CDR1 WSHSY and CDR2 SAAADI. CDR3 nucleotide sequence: TGCGCCAGCAGTGAGTCTGGGGACCGTGACTATGGCTACACCTTC. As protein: CASSESGDRDYGYTF.

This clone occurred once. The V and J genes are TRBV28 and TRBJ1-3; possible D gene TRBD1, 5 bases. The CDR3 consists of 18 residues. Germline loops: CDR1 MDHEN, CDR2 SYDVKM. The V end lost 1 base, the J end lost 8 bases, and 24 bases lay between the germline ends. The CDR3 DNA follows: TGTGCCAGCAGTTTATCCCTGGACGACAGCACCCAGGTGGACACCATATATTTT. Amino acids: CASSLSLDDSTQVDTIYF.

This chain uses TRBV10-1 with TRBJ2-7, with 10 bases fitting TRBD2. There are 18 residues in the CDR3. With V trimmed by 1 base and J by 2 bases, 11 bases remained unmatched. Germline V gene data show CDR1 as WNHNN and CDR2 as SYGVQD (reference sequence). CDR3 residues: CASSEWASGRGSPYEQYF. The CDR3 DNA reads TGCGCCAGCAGTGAGTGGGCTAGCGGGAGAGGTTCGCCCTACGAGCAGTACTTC.

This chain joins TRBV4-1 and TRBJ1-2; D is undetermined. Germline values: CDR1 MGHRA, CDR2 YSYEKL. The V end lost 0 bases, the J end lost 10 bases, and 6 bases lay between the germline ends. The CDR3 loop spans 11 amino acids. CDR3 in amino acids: CASSQEVYYTF. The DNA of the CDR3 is TGCGCCAGCAGCCAAGAAGTCTACTACACCTTC.

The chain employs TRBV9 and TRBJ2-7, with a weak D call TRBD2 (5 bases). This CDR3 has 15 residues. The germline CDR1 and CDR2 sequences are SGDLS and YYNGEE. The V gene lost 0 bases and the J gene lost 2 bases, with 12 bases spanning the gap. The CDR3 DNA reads TGTGCCAGCAGCGTAGAGGATAGCGTTACCTACGAGCAGTACTTC. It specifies CASSVEDSVTYEQYF. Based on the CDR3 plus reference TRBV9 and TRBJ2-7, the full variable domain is DSGVTQTPKHLITATGQRVTLRCSPRSGDLSVYWYQQSLDQGLQFLIQYYNGEERAKGNILERFSAQQFPDLHSELNLSSLELGDSALYFCASSVEDSVTYEQYFGPGTRLTVT.

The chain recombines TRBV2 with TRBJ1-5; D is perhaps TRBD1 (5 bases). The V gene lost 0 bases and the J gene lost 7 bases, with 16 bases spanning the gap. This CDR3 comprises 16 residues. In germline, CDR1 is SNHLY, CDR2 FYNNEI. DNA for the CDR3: TGTGCCAGCAGTGAAGCGATGGGGGGGACTAAACAGCCCCAGCATTTT. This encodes CASSEAMGGTKQPQHF.

The CDR3: CASGAGVYNEQFF. CDR3 DNA sequence: TGTGCCAGCGGAGCGGGAGTGTATAATGAGCAGTTCTTC. The rearrangement links TRBV2 to TRBJ2-1, with 8 positions matching TRBD2. Germline V gene sequence: CDR1 SNHLY, CDR2 FYNNEI. Losses at the gene ends were 8 bases for V and 7 bases for J; bases not matched to a gene: 7. The CDR3 extends over 13 amino acids.

The CDR3: CASSQGVGAHEQFF. The CDR3 nucleotides read TGCGCCAGCAGCCAAGGGGTAGGGGCCCATGAGCAGTTCTTC. V gene TRBV4-3 combines with J gene TRBJ2-1; D perhaps matches TRBD1 (5 bases). V was clipped by 1 base and J by 8 bases, with 12 bases between them. The CDR3 has 14 amino acids. Germline assignment: CDR1 LGHNA and CDR2 YSLEER.

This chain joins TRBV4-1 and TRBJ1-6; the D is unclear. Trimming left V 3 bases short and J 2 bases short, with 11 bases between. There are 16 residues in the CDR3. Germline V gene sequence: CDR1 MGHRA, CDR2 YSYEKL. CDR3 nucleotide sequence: TGCGCCAGCAGCCAGGCCAGAGGGACCTATAATTCACCCCTCCACTTT. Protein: CASSQARGTYNSPLHF.

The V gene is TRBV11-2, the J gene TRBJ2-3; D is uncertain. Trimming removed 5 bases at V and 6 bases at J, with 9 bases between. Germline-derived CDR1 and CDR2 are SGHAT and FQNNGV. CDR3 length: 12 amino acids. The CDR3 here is CASSIKEDTQYF. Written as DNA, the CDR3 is TGTGCCAGCAGCATTAAGGAGGATACGCAGTATTTT.

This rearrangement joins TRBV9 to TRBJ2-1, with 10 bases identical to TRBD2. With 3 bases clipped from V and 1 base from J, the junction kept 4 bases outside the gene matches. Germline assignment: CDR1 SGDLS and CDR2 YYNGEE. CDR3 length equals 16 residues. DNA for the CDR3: TGTGCCAGCAGCGAGAGCGGGGGGGCTTCCTACAATGAGCAGTTCTTC. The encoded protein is CASSESGGASYNEQFF.

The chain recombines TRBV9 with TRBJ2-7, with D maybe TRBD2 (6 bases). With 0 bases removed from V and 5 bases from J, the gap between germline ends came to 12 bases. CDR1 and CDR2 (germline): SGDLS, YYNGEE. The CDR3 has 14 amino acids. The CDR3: CASSVVGGEDEQYF. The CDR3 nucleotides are TGTGCCAGCAGCGTAGTAGGCGGGGAGGACGAGCAGTACTTC.

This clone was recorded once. For the CDR3, the DNA is TGTGCCAGCAGCTTAGGTACAACGGGGGGCCAAGAGACCCAGTACTTC. Translated: CASSLGTTGGQETQYF. The genes are TRBV11-2 and TRBJ2-5; 7 bases agree with TRBD2. The CDR3 length is 16 residues. V lost 1 base, J lost 1 base, and 6 bases stayed unmatched. Germline loops: CDR1 SGHAT, CDR2 FQNNGV.

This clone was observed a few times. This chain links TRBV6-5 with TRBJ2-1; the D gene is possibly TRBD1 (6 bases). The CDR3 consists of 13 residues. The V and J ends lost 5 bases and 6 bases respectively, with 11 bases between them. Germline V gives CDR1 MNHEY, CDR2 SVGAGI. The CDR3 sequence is CASSASTGNEQFF. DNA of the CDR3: TGTGCCAGCAGTGCCTCGACAGGCAATGAGCAGTTCTTC.

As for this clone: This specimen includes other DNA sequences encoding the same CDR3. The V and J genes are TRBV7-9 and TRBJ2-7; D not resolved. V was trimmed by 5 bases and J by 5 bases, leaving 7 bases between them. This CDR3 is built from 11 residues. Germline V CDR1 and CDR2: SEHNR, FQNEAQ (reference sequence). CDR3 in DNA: TGTGCCAGCAGCCCCCTAGACGAGCAGTACTTC. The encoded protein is CASSPLDEQYF.

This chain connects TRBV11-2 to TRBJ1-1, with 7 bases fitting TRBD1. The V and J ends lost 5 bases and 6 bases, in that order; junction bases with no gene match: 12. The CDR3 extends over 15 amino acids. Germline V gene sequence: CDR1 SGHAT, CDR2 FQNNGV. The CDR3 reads CASSTQQGREAEAFF. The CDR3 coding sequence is TGTGCCAGCAGCACGCAACAGGGGCGAGAGGCTGAAGCTTTCTTT.

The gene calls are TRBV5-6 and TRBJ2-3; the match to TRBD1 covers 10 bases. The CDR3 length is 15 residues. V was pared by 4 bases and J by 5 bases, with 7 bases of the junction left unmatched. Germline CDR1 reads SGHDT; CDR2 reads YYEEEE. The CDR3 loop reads CASSLGTGAGDTQYF. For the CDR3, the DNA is TGTGCCAGCAGCCTAGGGACAGGGGCGGGAGATACGCAGTATTTT.

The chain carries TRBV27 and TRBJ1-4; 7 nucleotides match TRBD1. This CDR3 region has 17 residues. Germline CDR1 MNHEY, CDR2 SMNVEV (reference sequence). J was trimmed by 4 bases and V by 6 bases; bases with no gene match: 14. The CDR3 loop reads CASSLSKTGQLNEKLFF. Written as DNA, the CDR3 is TGTGCCAGCAGCCTCTCTAAGACGGGACAGCTTAATGAAAAACTGTTTTTT.

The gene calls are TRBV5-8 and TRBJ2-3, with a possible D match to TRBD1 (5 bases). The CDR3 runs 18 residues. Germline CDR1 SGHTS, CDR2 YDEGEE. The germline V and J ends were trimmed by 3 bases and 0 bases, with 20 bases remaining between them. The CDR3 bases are TGTGCCAGCAGCTATGAACTGAGGACAAGACCTAGCACAGATACGCAGTATTTT. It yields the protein CASSYELRTRPSTDTQYF.

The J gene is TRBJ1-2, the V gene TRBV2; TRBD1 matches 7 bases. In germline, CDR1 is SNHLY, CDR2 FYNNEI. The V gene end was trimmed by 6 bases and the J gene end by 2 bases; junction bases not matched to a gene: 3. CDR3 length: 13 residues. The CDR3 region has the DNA TGTGCCAGCAGAATGACAGGGAACTATGGCTACACCTTC. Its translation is CASRMTGNYGYTF. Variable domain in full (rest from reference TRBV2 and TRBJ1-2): EPEVTQTPSHQVTQMGQEVILRCVPISNHLYFYWYRQILGQKVEFLVSFYNNEISEKSEIFDDQFSVERPDGSNFTLKIRSTKLEDSAMYFCASRMTGNYGYTFGSGTRLTVV.

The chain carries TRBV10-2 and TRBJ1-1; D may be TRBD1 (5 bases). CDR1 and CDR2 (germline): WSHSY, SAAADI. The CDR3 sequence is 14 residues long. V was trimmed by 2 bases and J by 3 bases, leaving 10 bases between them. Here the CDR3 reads CASSEGWGDTEAFF. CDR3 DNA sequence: TGCGCCAGCAGTGAGGGGTGGGGGGACACTGAAGCTTTCTTT.

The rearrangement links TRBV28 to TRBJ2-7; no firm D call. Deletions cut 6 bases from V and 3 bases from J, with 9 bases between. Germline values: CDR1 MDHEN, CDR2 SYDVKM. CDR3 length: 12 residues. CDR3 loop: CASSPWDYEQYF. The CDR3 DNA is TGTGCCAGCAGCCCCTGGGACTACGAGCAGTACTTC.

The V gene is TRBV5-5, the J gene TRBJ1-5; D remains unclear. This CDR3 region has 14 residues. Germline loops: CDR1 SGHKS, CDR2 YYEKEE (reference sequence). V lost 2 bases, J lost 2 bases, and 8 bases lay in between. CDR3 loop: CASSLSQGNQPQHF. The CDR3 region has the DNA TGTGCCAGCAGCTTATCCCAGGGCAATCAGCCCCAGCATTTT.

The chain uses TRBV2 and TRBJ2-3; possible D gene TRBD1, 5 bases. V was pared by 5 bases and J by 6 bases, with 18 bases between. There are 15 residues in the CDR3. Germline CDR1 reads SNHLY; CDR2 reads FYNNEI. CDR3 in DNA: TGTGCCAGCAGTCCCTTGGACACATTAATGGATACGCAGTATTTT. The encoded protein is CASSPLDTLMDTQYF.

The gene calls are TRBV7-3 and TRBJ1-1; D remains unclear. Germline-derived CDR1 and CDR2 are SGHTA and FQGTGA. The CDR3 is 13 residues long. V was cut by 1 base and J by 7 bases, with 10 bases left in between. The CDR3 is CASSLNVGIEAFF. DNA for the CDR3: TGTGCCAGCAGCTTAAATGTCGGAATTGAAGCTTTCTTT.